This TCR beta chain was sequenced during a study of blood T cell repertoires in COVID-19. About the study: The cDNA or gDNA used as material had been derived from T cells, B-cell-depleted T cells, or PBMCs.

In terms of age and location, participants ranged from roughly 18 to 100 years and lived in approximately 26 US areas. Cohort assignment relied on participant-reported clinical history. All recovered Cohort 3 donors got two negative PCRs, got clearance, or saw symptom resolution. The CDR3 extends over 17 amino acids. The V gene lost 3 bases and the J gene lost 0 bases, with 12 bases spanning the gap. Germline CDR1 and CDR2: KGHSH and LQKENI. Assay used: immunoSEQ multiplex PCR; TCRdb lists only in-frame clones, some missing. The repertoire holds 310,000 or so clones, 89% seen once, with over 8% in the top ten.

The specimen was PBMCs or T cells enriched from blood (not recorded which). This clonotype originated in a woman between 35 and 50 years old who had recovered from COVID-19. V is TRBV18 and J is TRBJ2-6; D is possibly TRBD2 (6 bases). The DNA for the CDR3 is TGTGCCAGCTCACCGGGACTGATTTCCTCTGGGGCCAACGTCCTGACTTTC. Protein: CASSPGLISSGANVLTF.